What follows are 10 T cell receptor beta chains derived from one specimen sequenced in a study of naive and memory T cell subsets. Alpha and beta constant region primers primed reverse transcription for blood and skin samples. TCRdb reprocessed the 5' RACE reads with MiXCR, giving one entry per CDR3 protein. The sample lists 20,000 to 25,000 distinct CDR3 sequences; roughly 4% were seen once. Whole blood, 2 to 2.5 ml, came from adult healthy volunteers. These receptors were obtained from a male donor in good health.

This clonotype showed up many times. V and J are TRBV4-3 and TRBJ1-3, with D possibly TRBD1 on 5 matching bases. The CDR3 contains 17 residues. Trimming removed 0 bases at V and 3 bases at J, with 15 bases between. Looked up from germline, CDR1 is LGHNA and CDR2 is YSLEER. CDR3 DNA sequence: TGCGCCAGCAGCCAAGATTGGGGCAAATCAAATGGAAACACCATATATTTT. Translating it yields CASSQDWGKSNGNTIYF.

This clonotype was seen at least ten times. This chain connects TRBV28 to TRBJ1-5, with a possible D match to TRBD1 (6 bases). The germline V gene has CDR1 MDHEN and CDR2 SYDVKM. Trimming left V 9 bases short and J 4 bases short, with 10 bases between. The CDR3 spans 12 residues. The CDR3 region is CASTGLNQPQHF. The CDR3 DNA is TGTGCCAGTACAGGGTTGAATCAGCCCCAGCATTTT.

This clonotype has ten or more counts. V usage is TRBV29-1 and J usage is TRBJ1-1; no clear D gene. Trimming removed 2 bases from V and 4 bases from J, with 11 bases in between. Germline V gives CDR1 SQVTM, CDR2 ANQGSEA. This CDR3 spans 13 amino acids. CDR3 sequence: CSVERRMATEAFF. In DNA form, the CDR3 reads TGCAGCGTTGAAAGACGGATGGCCACTGAAGCTTTCTTT.

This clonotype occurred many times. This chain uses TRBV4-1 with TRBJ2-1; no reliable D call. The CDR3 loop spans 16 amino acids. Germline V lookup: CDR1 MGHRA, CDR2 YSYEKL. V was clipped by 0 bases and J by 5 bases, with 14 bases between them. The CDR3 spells CASSQDNRAENNEQFF. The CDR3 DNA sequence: TGCGCCAGCAGCCAAGATAACCGCGCGGAGAACAATGAGCAGTTCTTC.

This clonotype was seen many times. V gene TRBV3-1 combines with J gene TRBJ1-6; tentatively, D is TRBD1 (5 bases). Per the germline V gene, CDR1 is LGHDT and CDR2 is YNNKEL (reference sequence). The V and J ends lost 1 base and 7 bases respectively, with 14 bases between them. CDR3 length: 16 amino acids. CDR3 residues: CASSQVGTRGNSPLHF. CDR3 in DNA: TGTGCCAGCAGCCAAGTTGGGACTAGGGGAAATTCACCCCTCCACTTT.

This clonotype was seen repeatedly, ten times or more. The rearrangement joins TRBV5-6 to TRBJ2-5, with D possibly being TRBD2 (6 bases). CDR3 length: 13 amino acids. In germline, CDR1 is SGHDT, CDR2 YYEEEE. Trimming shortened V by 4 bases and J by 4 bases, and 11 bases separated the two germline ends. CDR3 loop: CASSLTSSETQYF. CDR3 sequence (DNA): TGTGCCAGCAGCCTAACTAGCTCAGAGACCCAGTACTTC.

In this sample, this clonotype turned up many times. The CDR3 reads CASSVAGSYEQYF. DNA of the CDR3: TGTGCCAGCAGTGTGGCAGGGAGCTACGAGCAGTACTTC. This chain links TRBV25-1 with TRBJ2-7; D possibly uses TRBD1 or TRBD2 (5 bases each). The CDR3 spans 13 residues. Trimming shortened V by 4 bases and J by 3 bases, and 10 bases separated the two germline ends. Germline CDR1 MGHDK, CDR2 SYGVNS.

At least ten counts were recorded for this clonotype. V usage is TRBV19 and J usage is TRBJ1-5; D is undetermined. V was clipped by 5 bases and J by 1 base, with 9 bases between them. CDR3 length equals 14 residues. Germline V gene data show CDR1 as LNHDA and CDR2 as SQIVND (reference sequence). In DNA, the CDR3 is TGTGCCAGTAGTGAGGTTGGCAGCAATCAGCCCCAGCATTTT. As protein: CASSEVGSNQPQHF.

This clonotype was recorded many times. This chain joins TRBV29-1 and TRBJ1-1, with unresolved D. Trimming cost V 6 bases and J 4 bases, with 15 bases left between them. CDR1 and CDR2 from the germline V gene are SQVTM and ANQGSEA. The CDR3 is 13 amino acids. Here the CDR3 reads CSVAFGDATEAFF. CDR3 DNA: TGCAGCGTGGCCTTCGGGGATGCCACTGAAGCTTTCTTT.

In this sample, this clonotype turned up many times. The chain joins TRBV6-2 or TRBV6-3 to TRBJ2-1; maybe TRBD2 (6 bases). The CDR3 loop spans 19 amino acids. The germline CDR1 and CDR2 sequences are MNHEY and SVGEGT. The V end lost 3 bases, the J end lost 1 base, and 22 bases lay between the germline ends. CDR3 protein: CASSYGLMEGLGSYNEQFF. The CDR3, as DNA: TGTGCCAGCAGTTATGGTCTAATGGAGGGGCTGGGGTCCTACAATGAGCAGTTCTTC.